A selection of T cell receptor beta chains follows, all from one sample in a study of Tregs in tolerant kidney transplant recipients. The repertoire was sequenced with immunoSEQ multiplex PCR; TCRdb's copy has only in-frame clones and lacks some. The sample contains 120,000 or so clones, 92% of which appear only once. The sequencing sample was made of CD4+ T cells from blood. These receptor sequences come from a human donor in good health. The CDR3 runs from the conserved cysteine through the conserved F or W. The D gene is left open where the match is weak. Some rows have no size entry. The others give once, few or many, or a class for an expanded clone.

D gene,clone size,V gene,J gene,CDR3 DNA,CDR3 protein
TRBD1,-,TRBV6-4,TRBJ2-7,TGTGCCAGCATCCTACCGGGGGACAGGGAGGCCTACGAGCAGTACTTC,CASILPGDREAYEQYF
-,-,TRBV28,TRBJ2-7,TGTGCCAGCAACTCAATGAGGGGGGTTAGCTCCTACGAGCAGTACTTC,CASNSMRGVSSYEQYF
-,-,TRBV5-1,TRBJ1-1,TGCGCCAGCCGCTCCGTGGCCGAGAACACTGAAGCTTTCTTT,CASRSVAENTEAFF
-,-,TRBV2,TRBJ2-3,TGTGCCAGCAGGGTTCAGGGCGGCACAGATACGCAGTATTTT,CASRVQGGTDTQYF
-,-,TRBV5-1,TRBJ2-3,TGCGCCAGCAGCTTGGCCTTTGATACGCAGTATTTT,CASSLAFDTQYF
TRBD1,-,TRBV5-1,TRBJ1-5,TGCGCCAGCAGCTTGGGGGACAGGGGTGGCAATCAGCCCCAGCATTTT,CASSLGDRGGNQPQHF
-,once,TRBV18,TRBJ2-1,TGTGCCAGCTCACCACTGGAGGCAGGGTGGACGTACAATGAGCAGTTCTTC,CASSPLEAGWTYNEQFF
TRBD1,-,TRBV5-1,TRBJ1-1,TGCGCCAGCAGCGCGGACACGTGGACAGGGGGGATCGAAGCTTTCTTT,CASSADTWTGGIEAFF
TRBD2,-,TRBV19,TRBJ2-1,TGTGCCAGTAGTATAGGGGAGGGAAATAGCTACAATGAGCAGTTCTTC,CASSIGEGNSYNEQFF
-,-,TRBV18,TRBJ1-1,TGTGCCAGCTCACCAGGGCTCCGGGGAAACACTGAAGCTTTCTTT,CASSPGLRGNTEAFF
-,-,TRBV7-9,TRBJ2-2,TGTGCCAGCAGCTTAGCGTCAGGGGCGCCCACCGGGGAGCTGTTTTTT,CASSLASGAPTGELFF
-,-,TRBV9,TRBJ1-1,TGTGCCAGCAGCGTAGCTGGGACGGTTGAAGCTTTCTTT,CASSVAGTVEAFF
-,-,TRBV4-1,TRBJ2-5,TGCGCCAGCAGCCAGCAGGGGCGAGAGACCCAGTACTTC,CASSQQGRETQYF
-,-,TRBV4-1,TRBJ2-1,TGCGCCAGCAGCCAAGTAGTCAGGGGGGGGCCTGGCAATGAGCAGTTCTTC,CASSQVVRGGPGNEQFF
-,-,TRBV6-5,TRBJ2-7,TGTGCCAGCAGTTACTCGAAGGTAGACGAGCAGTACTTC,CASSYSKVDEQYF
-,-,TRBV5-8,TRBJ1-4,TGTGCCAGCAGCTTGGCAACAGGCGGGCAAGGGGAAAAACTGTTTTTT,CASSLATGGQGEKLFF
TRBD1,-,TRBV19,TRBJ1-2,TGTGCCAGTAGTCAACAGGGGATGGGCTATGGCTACACCTTC,CASSQQGMGYGYTF
-,-,TRBV7-6,TRBJ2-5,TGTGCCAGCAGCTTAGCGGCAGGGATCTGGGAGACCCAGTACTTC,CASSLAAGIWETQYF
-,-,TRBV7-9,TRBJ2-7,TGTGCCAGCAGCTTAGTTCGACAAAGCTACGAGCAGTACTTC,CASSLVRQSYEQYF
-,-,TRBV18,TRBJ2-1,TGTGCCAGCTCACACCGGACTAACCACAATGAGCAGTTCTTC,CASSHRTNHNEQFF
-,few,TRBV19,TRBJ1-3,TGTGCCAGTATACAGCTCTCTGGAAACACCATATATTTT,CASIQLSGNTIYF
-,once,TRBV19,TRBJ2-4,TGTGCCAGTAGTACAGCCTTAGGACGGGCCAAAAACATTCAGTACTTC,CASSTALGRAKNIQYF
TRBD2,-,TRBV4-1,TRBJ2-5,TGCGCCAGCAGCCAACCGCGGCGTGGACTAGCGGGGGCAGAGACCCAGTACTTC,CASSQPRRGLAGAETQYF
-,-,TRBV19,TRBJ2-1,TGTGCCAGTCGCCGCCGACAGGGAGGGACCTCCTACAATGAGCAGTTCTTC,CASRRRQGGTSYNEQFF